The subject of this entry is one TCR beta chain. Its antigen is undetermined. All unsorted peripheral T cells were captured because whole blood was used without fractionation. The RNA source was a roughly 2.5 ml peripheral blood draw. These data originate in a study of HIV-infected patients and healthy controls. Reverse transcription used roughly 450 ng RNA and constant-region primers for alpha and beta. Each of the alpha and beta chains got its own library through chain-specific third strand synthesis with indices. Each cDNA molecule was barcoded, and a single primer pair amplified each chain. A single record per CDR3 protein comes from TCRdb applying MiXCR to the 5' RACE reads. The table records about 18,000 distinct CDR3 sequences, roughly 9% of them present only once. General study findings and limits: Comparisons were complicated because patients and controls had unequal numbers of distinct sequences. CDR3 sharing between individuals was lower in HIV-infected patients than in healthy controls.

This TCR was sampled from an adult in good health. Sequencing was performed on blood.

CDR3 sequence: CAWGSPETQYF. For the CDR3, the DNA is TGTGCCTGGGGTTCCCCGGAGACCCAGTACTTC. The chain has TRBV30 and TRBJ2-5; D remains ambiguous. Germline V gene lookup returns CDR1 GTSNPN and CDR2 SVGIG (reference sequence). Deletions cut 5 bases from V and 5 bases from J, with 9 bases between. The CDR3 loop spans 11 amino acids.